Shown below are 7 T cell receptor beta chains from a single sample sequenced in a study of beta chain features in type 1 diabetes. Expressed TCRB transcripts were sequenced because the entire RNA isolate underwent reverse transcription. Measured with immunoSEQ multiplex PCR; TCRdb has only the in-frame clones, and not every one. This table has around 180,000 clones, about 12% appearing once. Sequenced sample: central memory CD4+ T cells from blood. These receptors were collected from a woman younger than 30 in good health.

This clone was recorded a few times. The same CDR3 can be traced to other DNA sequences in this sample. The chain has TRBV2 and TRBJ2-5; TRBD2 might be the D (6 bases). CDR3 size: 12 residues. Germline CDR1 is SNHLY and CDR2 is FYNNEI. V was cut by 10 bases and J by 0 bases, with 9 bases left in between. This CDR3 reads CATGTDQETQYF. CDR3 in DNA: TGTGCCACCGGGACTGACCAAGAGACCCAGTACTTC.

This clone was detected a few times. The chain combines TRBV11-2 with TRBJ2-5, with TRBD1 matching 7 bases. The CDR3 runs 15 residues. The germline V gene has CDR1 SGHAT and CDR2 FQNNGV. Trimming at V came to 4 bases and at J to 5 bases, leaving 10 bases not matched to a gene. The CDR3 nucleotides read TGTGCCAGCAGCTCCGGGACAGTCCAACGCGAGACCCAGTACTTC. As protein: CASSSGTVQRETQYF.

This clone was seen more than once but under ten times. The chain joins TRBV6-1 to TRBJ2-1; the match to TRBD1 covers 7 bases. The ends lost 4 bases at V and 2 bases at J; junction bases unmatched: 2. This CDR3 has 14 residues. CDR1 is MNHNS, CDR2 SASEGT, per germline. The CDR3 DNA reads as TGTGCCAGCAGTGTCCAGGGGGCCTACAATGAGCAGTTCTTC. This gives the protein CASSVQGAYNEQFF.

This clone was seen just once. V and J are TRBV2 and TRBJ1-2; possible D gene TRBD1, 6 bases. This CDR3 spans 16 amino acids. Trimming removed 1 base at V and 0 bases at J, with 12 bases between. Germline assignment: CDR1 SNHLY and CDR2 FYNNEI. The CDR3 protein is CASSEGGLRTNYGYTF. In DNA, the CDR3 is TGTGCCAGCAGTGAAGGGGGGCTCAGGACTAACTATGGCTACACCTTC.

The V gene is TRBV4-2, the J gene TRBJ2-1, with 7 bases lining up with TRBD2. The CDR3 loop spans 17 amino acids. From germline, CDR1 is LGHNA and CDR2 YNFKEQ. With V trimmed by 6 bases and J by 2 bases, 13 bases remained unmatched. This CDR3 reads CASSQTTSGTTYNEQFF. The CDR3 coding sequence is TGTGCCAGCAGTCAAACGACAAGCGGGACGACCTACAATGAGCAGTTCTTC.

CDR3 DNA: TGCAGCGTTGCACAGGCAATAATGAACACTGAAGCTTTCTTT. The encoded protein is CSVAQAIMNTEAFF. This chain links TRBV29-1 with TRBJ1-1; tentatively, D is TRBD1 (5 bases). Germline V gives CDR1 SQVTM, CDR2 ANQGSEA. With 4 bases removed from V and 0 bases from J, the gap between germline ends came to 12 bases. The CDR3 contains 14 residues.

V is TRBV28 and J is TRBJ2-1, with a weak D call TRBD2 (5 bases). V gave up 5 bases and J gave up 4 bases, with 9 bases separating them. Germline V gives CDR1 MDHEN, CDR2 SYDVKM. CDR3 length: 13 amino acids. CDR3 sequence reads: CASSTPGYNEQFF. DNA for the CDR3: TGTGCCAGCAGTACTCCGGGGTACAATGAGCAGTTCTTC.